The 3 T cell receptor beta chains given below trace back to one sample, sequenced in a study of Graves' ophthalmopathy and Graves' hyperthyroidism. Beta-chain TCR CDR3 regions were amplified from RNA transcripts. The authors performed first-round RT-PCR with HTBI primers and then a second-round multiplex PCR. TCRdb reprocessed the multiplex PCR reads with MiXCR, giving one entry per CDR3 protein. The sample lists 150,000 to 200,000 distinct CDR3 sequences, roughly 36% seen once, with roughly 8.9% in the top ten. The sample was peripheral blood. All receptors come from a man aged 30-40 years with Graves' ophthalmopathy.

This chain connects TRBV6-2 or TRBV6-3 to TRBJ2-5; no reliable D call. Germline V gene lookup returns CDR1 MNHEY and CDR2 SVGEGT. V was pared by 0 bases and J by 5 bases, with 7 bases between. This CDR3 contains 13 residues. In DNA form, the CDR3 reads TGTGCCAGCAGTTACTCAACCCGGGAGACCCAGTACTTC. Its translation is CASSYSTRETQYF.

In this sample, this clonotype turned up many times. The chain carries TRBV4-2 and TRBJ2-6, with D maybe TRBD2 (5 bases). The CDR3 sequence is 15 residues long. CDR1 is LGHNA, CDR2 YNFKEQ, per germline. V lost 3 bases to trimming and J lost 4 bases, with 10 bases between them. CDR3 protein: CASSHPGYGANVLTF. The CDR3 DNA follows: TGTGCCAGCAGCCATCCGGGGTACGGGGCCAACGTCCTGACTTTC.

This clonotype was counted ten times or more. V gene TRBV20-1 combines with J gene TRBJ1-1, with D possibly matching TRBD1 (5 bases). Germline CDR1 is DFQATT and CDR2 is SNEGSKA (reference sequence). The CDR3 is made up of 14 amino acids. The V and J ends lost 5 bases and 4 bases respectively, with 17 bases between them. CDR3 bases: TGCAGTGCTCCTTTGCCAGGGTTGGGCACTGAAGCTTTCTTT. Amino acids: CSAPLPGLGTEAFF.